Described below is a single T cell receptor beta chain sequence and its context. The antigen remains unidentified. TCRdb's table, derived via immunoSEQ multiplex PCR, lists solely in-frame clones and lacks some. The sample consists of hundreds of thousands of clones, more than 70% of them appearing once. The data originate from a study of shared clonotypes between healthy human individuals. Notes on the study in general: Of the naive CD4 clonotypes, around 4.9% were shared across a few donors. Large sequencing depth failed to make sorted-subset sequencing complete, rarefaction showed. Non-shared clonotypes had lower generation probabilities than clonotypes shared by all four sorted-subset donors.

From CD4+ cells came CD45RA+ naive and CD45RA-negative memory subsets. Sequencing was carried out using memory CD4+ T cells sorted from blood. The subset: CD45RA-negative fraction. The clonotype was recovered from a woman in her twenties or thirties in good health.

In nucleotides, the CDR3 is TGTGCCAGCACCCCACACGGAGGAAATGAGCAGTTCTTC. Its protein product is CASTPHGGNEQFF. The V and J genes are TRBV6-6 and TRBJ2-1; perhaps TRBD2 as D (5 bases). The CDR3 is 13 amino acids. The V and J ends lost 7 bases and 7 bases respectively, with 14 bases between them. CDR1 is MNHNY and CDR2 is SVGAGI in the germline V gene (reference sequence).